This T cell receptor (beta chain) was captured in a study of T cells in Graves' hyperthyroidism and ophthalmopathy. Study outcomes and limitations: A model of 13 V-J features distinguished ophthalmopathy from stable hyperthyroidism.

TCR beta CDR3 regions were amplified from RNA transcripts. The HTBI set primed first-round TCR CDR3 RT-PCR. TCRdb re-derived calls from the multiplex PCR reads in MiXCR, one entry per CDR3 protein. The table includes about 600,000 distinct CDR3 sequences, more than 14% detected once. This clonotype was counted at least ten times. The target antigen is unknown. Germline lookup yields CDR1 MNHEY and CDR2 SVGEGT. Trimming removed 4 bases from V and 2 bases from J, with 12 bases in between. The CDR3 totals 14 residues. Sample: blood. This sequence joins TRBV6-2 or TRBV6-3 and TRBJ2-7; weak D call: TRBD1 (6 bases). The receptor's source is a woman in her forties or fifties with Graves' ophthalmopathy. This CDR3 is CASSLPRDTYEQYF. CDR3 sequence (DNA): TGTGCCAGCAGTTTACCCCGGGACACCTACGAGCAGTACTTC.